This T cell receptor (beta chain) was sequenced during a study of sequential checkpoint blockade in melanoma. Sample treatment: randomized to nivolumab then ipilimumab (arm A) or the reverse (arm B). Sorted cells were live CD3+CD8+, lacking CD19 and CD56, from PBMCs. Clones were read by immunoSEQ multiplex PCR, and TCRdb kept only the in-frame ones, dropping some. The sample carries tens of thousands of clones, approximately 85% recorded once. CDR3 size: 15 residues. Germline assignment: CDR1 SGHNT and CDR2 YYREEE (reference sequence). The V gene lost 1 base and the J gene lost 5 bases, with 15 bases spanning the gap.

The source was CD8+ T cells sorted from blood (inferred from file names), collected from a patient given nivolumab and ipilimumab in sequence. The V and J genes are TRBV5-4 and TRBJ2-5; a possible D gene is TRBD1 (6 bases). The sequence derives from a human donor with melanoma. In DNA, the CDR3 is TGTGCCAGCAGCTTGAGGGTCCAGGGGACGGAGACCCAGTACTTC. Translated, it gives CASSLRVQGTETQYF.